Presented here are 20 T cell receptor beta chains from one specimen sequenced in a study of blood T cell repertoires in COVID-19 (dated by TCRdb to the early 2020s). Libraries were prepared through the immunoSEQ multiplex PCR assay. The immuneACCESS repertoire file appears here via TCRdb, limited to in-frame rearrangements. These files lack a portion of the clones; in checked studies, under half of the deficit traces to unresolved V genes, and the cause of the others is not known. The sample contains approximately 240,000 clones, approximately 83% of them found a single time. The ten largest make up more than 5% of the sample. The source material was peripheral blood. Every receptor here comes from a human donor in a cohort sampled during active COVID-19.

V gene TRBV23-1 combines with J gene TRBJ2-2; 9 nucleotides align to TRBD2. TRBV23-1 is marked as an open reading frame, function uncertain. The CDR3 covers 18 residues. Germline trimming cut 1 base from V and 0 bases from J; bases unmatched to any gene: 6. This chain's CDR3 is CASSQLSGGPANTGELFF. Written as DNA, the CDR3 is TGCGCCAGCAGTCAATTGAGCGGGGGGCCCGCGAACACCGGGGAGCTGTTTTTT.

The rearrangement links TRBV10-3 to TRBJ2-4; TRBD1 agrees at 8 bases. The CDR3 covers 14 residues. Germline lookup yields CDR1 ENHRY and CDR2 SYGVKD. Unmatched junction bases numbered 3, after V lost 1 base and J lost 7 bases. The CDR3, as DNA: TGTGCCATCAGTGAGTTGGGACAGGATAACATTCAGTACTTC. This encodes CAISELGQDNIQYF.

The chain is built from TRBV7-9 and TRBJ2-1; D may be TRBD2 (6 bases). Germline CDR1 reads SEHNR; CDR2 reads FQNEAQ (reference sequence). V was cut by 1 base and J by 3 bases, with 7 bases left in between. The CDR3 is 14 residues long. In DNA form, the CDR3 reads TGTGCCAGCAGCTTAGGACTAGTCTACAATGAGCAGTTCTTC. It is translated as CASSLGLVYNEQFF.

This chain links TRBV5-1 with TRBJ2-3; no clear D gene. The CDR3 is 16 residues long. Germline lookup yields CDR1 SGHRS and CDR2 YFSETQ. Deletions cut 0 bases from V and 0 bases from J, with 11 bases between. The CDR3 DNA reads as TGCGCCAGCAGCTTGGGTCAGGCAAGGAGCACAGATACGCAGTATTTT. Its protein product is CASSLGQARSTDTQYF.

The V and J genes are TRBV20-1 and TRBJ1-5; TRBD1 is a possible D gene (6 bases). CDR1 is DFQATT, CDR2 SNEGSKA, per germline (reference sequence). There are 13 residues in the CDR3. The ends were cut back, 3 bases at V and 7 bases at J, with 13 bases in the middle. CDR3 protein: CSASLGQPQPQHF. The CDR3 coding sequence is TGCAGTGCTAGTCTTGGACAGCCCCAGCCCCAGCATTTT.

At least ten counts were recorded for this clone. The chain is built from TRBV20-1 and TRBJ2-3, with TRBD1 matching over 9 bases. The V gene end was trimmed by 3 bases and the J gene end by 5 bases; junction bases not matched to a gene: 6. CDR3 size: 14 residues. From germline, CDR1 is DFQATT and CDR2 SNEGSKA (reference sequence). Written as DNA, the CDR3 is TGCAGTGCTAGTAACAGGGGGCTGAGAGATACGCAGTATTTT. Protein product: CSASNRGLRDTQYF.

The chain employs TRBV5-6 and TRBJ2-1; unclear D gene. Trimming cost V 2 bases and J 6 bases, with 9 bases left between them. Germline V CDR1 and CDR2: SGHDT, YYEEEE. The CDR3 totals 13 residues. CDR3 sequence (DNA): TGTGCCAGCAGCTTTTCGTCAGGCAATGAGCAGTTCTTC. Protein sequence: CASSFSSGNEQFF.

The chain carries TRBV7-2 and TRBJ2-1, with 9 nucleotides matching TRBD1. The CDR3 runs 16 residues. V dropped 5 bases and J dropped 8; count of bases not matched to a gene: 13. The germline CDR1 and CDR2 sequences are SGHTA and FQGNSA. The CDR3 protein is CASSPPRDRDQYEQFF. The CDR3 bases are TGTGCCAGCAGCCCGCCCCGGGACAGGGACCAATATGAGCAGTTCTTC.

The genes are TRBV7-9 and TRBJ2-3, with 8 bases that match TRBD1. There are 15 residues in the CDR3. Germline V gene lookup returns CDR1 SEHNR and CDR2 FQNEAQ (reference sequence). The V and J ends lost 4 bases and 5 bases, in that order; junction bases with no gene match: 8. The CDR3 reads CASSSGQGVGDTQYF. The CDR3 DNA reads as TGTGCCAGCAGCTCCGGACAGGGTGTAGGAGATACGCAGTATTTT.

The CDR3 DNA is TGTGCCAGCAGCTTAGCGGCAGGGACAGAGTACGAGCAGTACTTC. It codes for CASSLAAGTEYEQYF. The chain uses TRBV7-2 and TRBJ2-7, with TRBD1 matching 7 bases. The germline CDR1 and CDR2 sequences are SGHTA and FQGNSA. This CDR3 region has 15 residues. V shed 0 bases, J shed 4 bases, and the junction held 6 bases outside the gene matches. The complete variable domain, with remaining parts taken from reference TRBV7-2 and TRBJ2-7, reads GAGVSQSPSNKVTEKGKDVELRCDPISGHTALYWYRQSLGQGLEFLIYFQGNSAPDKSGLPSDRFSAERTGGSVSTLTIQRTQQEDSAVYLCASSLAAGTEYEQYFGPGTRLTVT.

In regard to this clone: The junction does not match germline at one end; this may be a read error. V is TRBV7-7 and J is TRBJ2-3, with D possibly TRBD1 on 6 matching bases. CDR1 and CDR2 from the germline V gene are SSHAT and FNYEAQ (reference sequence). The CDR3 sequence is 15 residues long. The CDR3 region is CASSPGREGVDTQYF. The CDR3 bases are TGTGCTAGCAGCCCTGGACGAGAGGGGGTAGATACGCAGTATTTT.

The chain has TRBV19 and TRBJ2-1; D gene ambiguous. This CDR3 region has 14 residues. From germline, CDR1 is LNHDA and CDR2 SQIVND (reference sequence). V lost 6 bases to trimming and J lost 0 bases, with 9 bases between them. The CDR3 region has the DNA TGTGCCAGTAGGAGATCGAGCTCCTACAATGAGCAGTTCTTC. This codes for CASRRSSSYNEQFF.

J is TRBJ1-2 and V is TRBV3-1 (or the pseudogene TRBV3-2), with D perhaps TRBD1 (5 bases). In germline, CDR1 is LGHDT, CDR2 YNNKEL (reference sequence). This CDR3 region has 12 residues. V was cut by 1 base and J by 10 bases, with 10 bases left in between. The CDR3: CASSQGGVLYTF. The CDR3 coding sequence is TGTGCCAGCAGCCAAGGGGGGGTCCTCTACACCTTC.

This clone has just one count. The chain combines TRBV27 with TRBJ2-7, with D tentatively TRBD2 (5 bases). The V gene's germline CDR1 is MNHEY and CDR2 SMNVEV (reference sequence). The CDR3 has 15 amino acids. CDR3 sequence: CVQHCSDLAPYEQYF. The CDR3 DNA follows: TGTGTCCAGCACTGTAGCGACCTAGCCCCCTACGAGCAGTACTTC.

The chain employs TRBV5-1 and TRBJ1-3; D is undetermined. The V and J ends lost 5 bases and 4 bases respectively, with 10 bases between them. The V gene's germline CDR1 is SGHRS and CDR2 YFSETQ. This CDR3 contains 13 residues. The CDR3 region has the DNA TGCGCCAGCAGGGACGGCGGGGGAAACACCATATATTTT. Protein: CASRDGGGNTIYF.

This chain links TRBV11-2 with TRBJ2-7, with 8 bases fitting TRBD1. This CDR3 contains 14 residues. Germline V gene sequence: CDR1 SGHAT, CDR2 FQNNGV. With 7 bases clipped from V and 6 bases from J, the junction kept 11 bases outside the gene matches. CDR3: CASTLLSGGAEQYF. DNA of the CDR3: TGTGCCAGCACCCTTTTGTCAGGGGGCGCCGAGCAGTACTTC.

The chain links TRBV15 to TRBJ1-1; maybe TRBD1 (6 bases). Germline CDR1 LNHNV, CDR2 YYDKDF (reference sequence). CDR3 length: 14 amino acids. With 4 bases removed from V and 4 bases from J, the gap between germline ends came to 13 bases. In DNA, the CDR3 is TGTGCCACCAGCACCGGGGGCGGGGGCACTGAAGCTTTCTTT. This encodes CATSTGGGGTEAFF.

CDR3 sequence: CASSFGTPSYEQYF. The CDR3 nucleotides read TGTGCCAGCAGCTTCGGGACACCATCCTACGAGCAGTACTTC. The V gene is TRBV5-8, the J gene TRBJ2-7, with a tentative D call TRBD1 (6 bases). The ends were cut back, 2 bases at V and 1 base at J, with 10 bases in the middle. This CDR3 is 14 amino acids long. Germline V lookup: CDR1 SGHTS, CDR2 YDEGEE. The entire variable domain, with the rest obtained from reference TRBV5-8 and TRBJ2-7, is as follows: EAGVTQSPTHLIKTRGQQATLRCSPISGHTSVYWYQQALGLGLQFLLWYDEGEERNRGNFPPRFSGRQFPNYSSELNVNALELEDSALYLCASSFGTPSYEQYFGPGTRLTVT.

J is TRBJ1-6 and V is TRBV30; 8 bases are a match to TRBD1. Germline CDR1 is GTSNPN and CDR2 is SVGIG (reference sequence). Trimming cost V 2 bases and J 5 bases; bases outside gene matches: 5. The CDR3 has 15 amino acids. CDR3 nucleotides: TGTGCCTGGAGTTTCCGGACAGGGCATAATTCACCCCTCCACTTT. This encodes CAWSFRTGHNSPLHF.

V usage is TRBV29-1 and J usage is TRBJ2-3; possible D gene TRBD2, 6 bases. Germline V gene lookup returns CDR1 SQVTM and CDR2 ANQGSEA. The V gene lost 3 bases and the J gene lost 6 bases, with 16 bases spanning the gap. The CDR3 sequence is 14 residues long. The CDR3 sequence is CSVEGDFSPDTQYF. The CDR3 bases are TGCAGCGTTGAGGGGGACTTTAGTCCTGATACGCAGTATTTT.